These 14 T cell receptor beta chains share one sample of origin, sequenced in a study of cytomegalovirus exposure and HLA in healthy donors (dated by TCRdb to between 2016 and 2019). The library was built by means of the immunoSEQ multiplex PCR assay. For the multiplex PCR, a mixture combining 60 forward primers for TCR Vbeta segments and 13 reverse primers for TCR Jbeta segments was used. The table was pulled from immuneACCESS by TCRdb, which kept in-frame rearrangements only. Such tables lose some clones; where checked, under half of the loss comes from unresolved V genes, and the rest has no known cause. This sample holds about 180,000 clones; around 80% were observed only once. Around 5.4% of the sample goes to the ten largest clones. Sample: PBMCs. These receptors all stem from a man between 40 and 49 years old in good health and CMV-seronegative.

CDR3 sequence (DNA): TGTGCCTGGAGTTTAGGGACTGGACCCTACGAGCAGTACTTC. The encoded protein is CAWSLGTGPYEQYF. The chain links TRBV30 to TRBJ2-7; TRBD2 might be the D (6 bases). The CDR3 contains 14 residues. V lost 2 bases and J lost 2, with 13 bases in between. Germline V gene data show CDR1 as GTSNPN and CDR2 as SVGIG (reference sequence).

CDR3 protein: CASSTGLAGGYEQYF. In nucleotides, the CDR3 is TGTGCCAGCAGCACCGGACTAGCGGGCGGCTACGAGCAGTACTTC. The chain carries TRBV7-2 and TRBJ2-7; the match to TRBD2 covers 11 bases. CDR1 and CDR2 (germline): SGHTA, FQGNSA. The CDR3 has 15 residues. V shed 5 bases and J 3 bases; nucleotides not matched to a gene: 6.

The gene calls are TRBV30 and TRBJ2-3; TRBD2 matches 13 bases. Germline V gene data show CDR1 as GTSNPN and CDR2 as SVGIG (reference sequence). The CDR3 is 15 amino acids. Trimming removed 1 base from V and 3 bases from J; junction bases left unmatched: 1. The CDR3 DNA follows: TGTGCCTGGAGTGGGACTAGCGGGAGAACAGATACGCAGTATTTT. It yields the protein CAWSGTSGRTDTQYF.

V usage is TRBV5-4 and J usage is TRBJ2-2; no clear D. The CDR3 sequence is 15 residues long. V was trimmed by 6 bases and J by 0 bases, leaving 12 bases between them. The germline V gene encodes CDR1 SGHNT and CDR2 YYREEE (reference sequence). CDR3 in amino acids: CASKITPANTGELFF. The CDR3 DNA is TGTGCCAGCAAAATAACCCCAGCGAACACCGGGGAGCTGTTTTTT.

There are a few counts of this clone. The chain has TRBV4-1 and TRBJ1-1, with 8 bases lining up with TRBD1. CDR1 and CDR2 (germline): MGHRA, YSYEKL. V lost 0 bases to trimming and J lost 4 bases; unmatched junction nucleotides: 13. This CDR3 has 18 residues. CDR3: CASSQDLTQGAGGTEAFF. CDR3 nucleotide sequence: TGCGCCAGCAGCCAAGATCTAACCCAGGGGGCAGGAGGCACTGAAGCTTTCTTT.

The V and J genes are TRBV5-1 and TRBJ2-7, with a tentative D call TRBD1 (5 bases). Between the trimmed V and J ends, which lost 4 bases and 4 bases, there was a span of 9 bases. There are 12 residues in the CDR3. Per the germline V gene, CDR1 is SGHRS and CDR2 is YFSETQ. For the CDR3, the DNA is TGCGCCAGCAGCCGGGCAGGGTACGAGCAGTACTTC. This encodes CASSRAGYEQYF.

V gene TRBV29-1 combines with J gene TRBJ2-5, with 7 nucleotides matching TRBD1. Germline assignment: CDR1 SQVTM and CDR2 ANQGSEA. The CDR3 consists of 14 residues. V trimming: 2 bases; J trimming: 2 bases; junction bases outside the gene matches: 5. CDR3 sequence reads: CSVEPGQRQETQYF. DNA of the CDR3: TGCAGCGTTGAACCGGGACAGAGACAAGAGACCCAGTACTTC.

This chain connects TRBV15 to TRBJ2-4; D is unresolved. The CDR3 loop spans 14 amino acids. V was shortened by 0 bases and J by 6 bases, with 9 bases between the two germline ends. Germline loops: CDR1 LNHNV, CDR2 YYDKDF (reference sequence). CDR3 nucleotides: TGTGCCACCAGCAGAGATTACTCTCCAAACATTCAGTACTTC. Its protein product is CATSRDYSPNIQYF.

This clone has a handful of counts. The chain employs TRBV18 and TRBJ2-3; 7 bases agree with TRBD1. Per the germline V gene, CDR1 is KGHSH and CDR2 is LQKENI. This CDR3 spans 18 amino acids. With 3 bases clipped from V and 4 bases from J, the junction kept 16 bases outside the gene matches. The CDR3 coding sequence is TGTGCCAGCTCACCGGGTCTTAGGGGGCAACCGGGCGCAGATACGCAGTATTTT. Its protein product is CASSPGLRGQPGADTQYF.

The chain is built from TRBV4-1 and TRBJ2-5, with D possibly being TRBD2 (6 bases). From germline, CDR1 is MGHRA and CDR2 YSYEKL. The V and J ends lost 0 bases and 4 bases respectively, with 18 bases between them. The CDR3 spans 17 residues. For the CDR3, the DNA is TGCGCCAGCAGCCAAGACGGCGGGGCAGGCTCAAGAGAGACCCAGTACTTC. Protein sequence: CASSQDGGAGSRETQYF.

V usage is TRBV2 and J usage is TRBJ2-3; 12 bases line up with TRBD2. CDR1 SNHLY and CDR2 FYNNEI come from the germline V gene. The CDR3 totals 17 residues. Trimming at V came to 5 bases and at J to 0 bases, leaving 6 bases not matched to a gene. CDR3 nucleotide sequence: TGTGCCAGCAGTAGAACCGGGACTAGCGGGAGCACAGATACGCAGTATTTT. It specifies CASSRTGTSGSTDTQYF.

This clone was counted once. CDR3 amino acids: CASSLSQPGLNYGYTF. In DNA, the CDR3 is TGTGCCAGCAGCTTAAGTCAGCCGGGACTGAACTATGGCTACACCTTC. The genes are TRBV11-2 and TRBJ1-2; D perhaps matches TRBD1 (5 bases). V shed 2 bases and J shed 2 bases, with 15 bases lying between them. This CDR3 region has 16 residues. The germline gives CDR1 SGHAT, CDR2 FQNNGV.

The rearrangement joins TRBV2 to TRBJ2-3; 9 bases map to TRBD2. The germline CDR1 and CDR2 sequences are SNHLY and FYNNEI. The CDR3 extends over 14 amino acids. V lost 4 bases to trimming and J lost 5 bases; unmatched junction nucleotides: 4. The CDR3 DNA sequence: TGTGCCAGCAGTGTTGCGGGGGGGGGAGATACGCAGTATTTT. Translated, it gives CASSVAGGGDTQYF.

The chain recombines TRBV9 with TRBJ2-7; 9 bases align to TRBD1. The germline gives CDR1 SGDLS, CDR2 YYNGEE. The CDR3 is made up of 15 amino acids. With 3 bases clipped from V and 2 bases from J, the junction kept 6 bases outside the gene matches. CDR3 amino acids: CASSADRGFTYEQYF. The CDR3 nucleotides read TGTGCCAGCAGCGCGGACAGGGGTTTTACCTACGAGCAGTACTTC.